This TCR beta chain was sequenced in a study of cytomegalovirus exposure and HLA in healthy donors. The study's findings and limits: Most of the TCR beta V segments (in an earlier analysis) were productive either about 87% or about 30% of the time.

Both 60 Vbeta primers and 13 Jbeta primers went into the PCR. In the study's own analysis: In a later analysis, 70 million to 80 million unique TCR beta chains included roughly 11 million shared by two or more donors. Data came from immunoSEQ multiplex PCR; TCRdb stores just in-frame clones and leaves some out. V and J calls and clone size are as listed in that table; D and trimming were resolved from the DNA. The sample comprises around 150,000 clones, around 76% of which are singletons, and over 0.95% rests with the top ten. Comment on this clone: Its target is not known.

Germline V gene data show CDR1 as SGHNT and CDR2 as YENEEA. The V end was cut by 1 base, the J end by 1 base, with 8 bases between. There are 16 residues in the CDR3. The V call is TRBV11-3, the J call TRBJ2-6, with D maybe TRBD2 (6 bases). What was sequenced was PBMCs. This receptor was identified in a woman in her thirties or forties in good health and CMV-seronegative. The CDR3 nucleotides are TGTGCCAGCAGCTTAGTAGGAGGGTCTGGGGCCAACGTCCTGACTTTC. Protein sequence: CASSLVGGSGANVLTF.